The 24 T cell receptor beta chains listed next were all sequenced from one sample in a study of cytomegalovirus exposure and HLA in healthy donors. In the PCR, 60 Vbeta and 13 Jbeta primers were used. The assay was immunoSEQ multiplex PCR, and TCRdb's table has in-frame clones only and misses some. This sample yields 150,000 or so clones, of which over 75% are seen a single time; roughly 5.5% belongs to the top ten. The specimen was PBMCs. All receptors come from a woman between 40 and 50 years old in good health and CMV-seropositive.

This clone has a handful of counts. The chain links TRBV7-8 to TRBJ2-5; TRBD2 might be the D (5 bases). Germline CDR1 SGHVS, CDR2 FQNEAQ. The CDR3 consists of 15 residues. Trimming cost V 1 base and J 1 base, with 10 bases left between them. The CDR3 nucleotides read TGTGCCAGCAGCTTAGAAACCCGGGGCCAAGAGACCCAGTACTTC. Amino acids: CASSLETRGQETQYF. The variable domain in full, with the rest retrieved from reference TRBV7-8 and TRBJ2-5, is GAGVSQSPRYKVAKRGQDVALRCDPISGHVSLFWYQQALGQGPEFLTYFQNEAQLDKSGLPSDRFFAERPEGSVSTLKIQRTQQEDSAVYLCASSLETRGQETQYFGPGTRLLVL.

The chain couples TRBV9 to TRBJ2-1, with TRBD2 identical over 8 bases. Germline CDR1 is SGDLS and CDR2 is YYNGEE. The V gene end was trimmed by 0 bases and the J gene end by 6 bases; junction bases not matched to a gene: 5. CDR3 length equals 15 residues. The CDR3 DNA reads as TGTGCCAGCAGCGTAGTACCAGCGGGAGTCAATGAGCAGTTCTTC. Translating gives CASSVVPAGVNEQFF.

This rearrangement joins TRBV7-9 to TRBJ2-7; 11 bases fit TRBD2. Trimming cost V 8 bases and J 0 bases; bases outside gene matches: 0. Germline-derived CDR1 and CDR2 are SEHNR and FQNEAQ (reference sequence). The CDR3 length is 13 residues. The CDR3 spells CASGLAGSYEQYF. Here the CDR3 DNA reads TGTGCCAGCGGACTAGCGGGCTCCTACGAGCAGTACTTC.

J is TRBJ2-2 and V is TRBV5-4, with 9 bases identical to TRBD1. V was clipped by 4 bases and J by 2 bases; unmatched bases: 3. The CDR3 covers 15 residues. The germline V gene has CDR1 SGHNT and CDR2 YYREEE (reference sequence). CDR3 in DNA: TGTGCCAGCAGCGGACAGGGGAAAAACACCGGGGAGCTGTTTTTT. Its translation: CASSGQGKNTGELFF. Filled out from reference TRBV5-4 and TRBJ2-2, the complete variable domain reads ETGVTQSPTHLIKTRGQQVTLRCSSQSGHNTVSWYQQALGQGPQFIFQYYREEENGRGNFPPRFSGLQFPNYSSELNVNALELDDSALYLCASSGQGKNTGELFFGEGSRLTVL.

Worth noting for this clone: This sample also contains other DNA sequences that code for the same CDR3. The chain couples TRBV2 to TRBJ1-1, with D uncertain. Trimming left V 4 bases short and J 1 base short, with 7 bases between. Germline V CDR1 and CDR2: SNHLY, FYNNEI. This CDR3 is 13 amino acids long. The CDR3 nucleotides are TGTGCCAGCAGTGGAAGAGGGAACACTGAAGCTTTCTTT. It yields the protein CASSGRGNTEAFF.

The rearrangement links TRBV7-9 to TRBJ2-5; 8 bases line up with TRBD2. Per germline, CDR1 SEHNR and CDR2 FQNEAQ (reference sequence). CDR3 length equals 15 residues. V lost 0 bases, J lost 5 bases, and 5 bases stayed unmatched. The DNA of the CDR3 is TGTGCCAGCAGCTTAGCGCGGGGGGCTGGGGAGACCCAGTACTTC. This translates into CASSLARGAGETQYF.

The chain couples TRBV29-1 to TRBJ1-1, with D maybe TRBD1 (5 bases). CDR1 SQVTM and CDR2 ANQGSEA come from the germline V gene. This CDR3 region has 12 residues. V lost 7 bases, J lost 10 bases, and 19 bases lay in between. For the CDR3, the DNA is TGCAGCGCAATTTCGGGCGGGGGAATAGCTTTCTTT. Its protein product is CSAISGGGIAFF.

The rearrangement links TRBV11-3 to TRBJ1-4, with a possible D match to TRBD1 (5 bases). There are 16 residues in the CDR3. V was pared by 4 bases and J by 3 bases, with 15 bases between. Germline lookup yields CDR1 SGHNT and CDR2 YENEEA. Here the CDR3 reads CASSSSKGVANEKLFF. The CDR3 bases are TGTGCCAGCAGCTCCTCTAAAGGGGTGGCTAATGAAAAACTGTTTTTT. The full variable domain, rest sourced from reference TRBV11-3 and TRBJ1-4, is EAGVVQSPRYKIIEKKQPVAFWCNPISGHNTLYWYLQNLGQGPELLIRYENEEAVDDSQLPKDRFSAERLKGVDSTLKIQPAELGDSAVYLCASSSSKGVANEKLFFGSGTQLSVL.

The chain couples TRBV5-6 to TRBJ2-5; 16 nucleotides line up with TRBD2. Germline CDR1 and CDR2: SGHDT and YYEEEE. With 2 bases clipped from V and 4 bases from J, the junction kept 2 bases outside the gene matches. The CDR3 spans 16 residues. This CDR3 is CASSFGTSGRAETQYF. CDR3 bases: TGTGCCAGCAGCTTCGGGACTAGCGGGAGGGCAGAGACCCAGTACTTC.

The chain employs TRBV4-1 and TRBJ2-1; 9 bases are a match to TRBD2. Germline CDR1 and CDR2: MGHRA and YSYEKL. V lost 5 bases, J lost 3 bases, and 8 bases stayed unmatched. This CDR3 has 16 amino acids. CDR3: CASSYSGRENYNEQFF. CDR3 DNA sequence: TGCGCCAGCAGCTATAGCGGGAGAGAAAACTACAATGAGCAGTTCTTC.

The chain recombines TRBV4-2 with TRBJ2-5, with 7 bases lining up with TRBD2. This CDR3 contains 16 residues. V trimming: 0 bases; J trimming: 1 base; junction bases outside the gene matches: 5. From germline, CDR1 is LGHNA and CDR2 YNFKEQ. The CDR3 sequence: CASSQEGTGGQETQYF. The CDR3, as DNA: TGTGCCAGCAGCCAAGAGGGAACGGGAGGCCAAGAGACCCAGTACTTC.

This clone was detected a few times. CDR3: CASSFRTGAEAFF. As DNA, the CDR3 is TGTGCCAGCAGCTTCCGGACAGGGGCTGAAGCTTTCTTT. The chain is built from TRBV9 and TRBJ1-1; 9 nucleotides match TRBD1. This CDR3 is built from 13 residues. In germline, CDR1 is SGDLS, CDR2 YYNGEE. Losses at the gene ends were 4 bases for V and 6 bases for J; bases not matched to a gene: 4. The whole variable domain, remainder taken from reference TRBV9 and TRBJ1-1, is DSGVTQTPKHLITATGQRVTLRCSPRSGDLSVYWYQQSLDQGLQFLIQYYNGEERAKGNILERFSAQQFPDLHSELNLSSLELGDSALYFCASSFRTGAEAFFGQGTRLTVV.

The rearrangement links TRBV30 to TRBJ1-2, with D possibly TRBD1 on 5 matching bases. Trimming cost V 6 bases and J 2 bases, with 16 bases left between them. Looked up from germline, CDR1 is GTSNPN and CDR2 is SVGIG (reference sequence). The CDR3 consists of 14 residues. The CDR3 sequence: CACRSREYNYGYTF. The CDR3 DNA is TGTGCCTGCCGCTCCAGGGAATACAACTATGGCTACACCTTC.

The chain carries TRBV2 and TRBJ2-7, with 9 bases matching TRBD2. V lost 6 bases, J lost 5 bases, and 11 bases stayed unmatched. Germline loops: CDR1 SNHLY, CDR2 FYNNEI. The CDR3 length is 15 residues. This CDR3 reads CASRKGRGLANEQYF. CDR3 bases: TGTGCCAGCAGAAAAGGGAGGGGACTAGCAAACGAGCAGTACTTC.

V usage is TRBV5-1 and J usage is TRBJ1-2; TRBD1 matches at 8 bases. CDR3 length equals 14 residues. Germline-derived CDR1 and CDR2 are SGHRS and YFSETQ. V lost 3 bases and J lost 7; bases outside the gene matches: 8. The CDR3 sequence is CASSSVQGVFGYTF. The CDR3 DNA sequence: TGCGCCAGCAGCTCCGTACAGGGGGTTTTTGGCTACACCTTC.

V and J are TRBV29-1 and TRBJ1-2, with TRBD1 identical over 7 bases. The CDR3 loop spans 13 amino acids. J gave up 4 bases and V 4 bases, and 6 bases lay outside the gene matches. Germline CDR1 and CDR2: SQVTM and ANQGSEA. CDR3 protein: CSVVETGIYGYTF. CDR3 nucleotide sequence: TGCAGCGTTGTGGAGACAGGGATCTATGGCTACACCTTC.

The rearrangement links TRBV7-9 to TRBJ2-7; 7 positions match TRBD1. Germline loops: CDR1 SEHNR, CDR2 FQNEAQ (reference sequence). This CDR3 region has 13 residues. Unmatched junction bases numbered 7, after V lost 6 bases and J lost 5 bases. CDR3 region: CASRYDRVDEQYF. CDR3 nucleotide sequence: TGTGCCAGCAGATATGACAGGGTGGACGAGCAGTACTTC.

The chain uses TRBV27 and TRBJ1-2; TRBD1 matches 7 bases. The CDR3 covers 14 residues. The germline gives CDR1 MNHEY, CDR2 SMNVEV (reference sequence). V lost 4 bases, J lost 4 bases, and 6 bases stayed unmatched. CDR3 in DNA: TGTGCCAGCAGTTCAATACAGGGGTCCTATGGCTACACCTTC. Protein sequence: CASSSIQGSYGYTF.

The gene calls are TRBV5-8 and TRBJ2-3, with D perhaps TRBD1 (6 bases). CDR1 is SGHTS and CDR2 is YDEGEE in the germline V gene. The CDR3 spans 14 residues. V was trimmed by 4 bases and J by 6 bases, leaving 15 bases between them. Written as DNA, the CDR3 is TGTGCCAGCAGCCGCTCCGGGACAATGGATACGCAGTATTTT. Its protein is CASSRSGTMDTQYF.

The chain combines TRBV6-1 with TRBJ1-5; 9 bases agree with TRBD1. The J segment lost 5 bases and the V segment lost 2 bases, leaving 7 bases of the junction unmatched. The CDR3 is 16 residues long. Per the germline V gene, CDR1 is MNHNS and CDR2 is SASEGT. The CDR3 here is CASSERQGVAHQPQHF. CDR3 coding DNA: TGTGCCAGCAGTGAACGACAGGGGGTCGCCCATCAGCCCCAGCATTTT.

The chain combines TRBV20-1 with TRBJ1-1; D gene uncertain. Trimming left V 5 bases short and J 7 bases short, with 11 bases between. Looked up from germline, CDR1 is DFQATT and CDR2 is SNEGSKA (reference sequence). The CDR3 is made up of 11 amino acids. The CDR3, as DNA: TGCAGTGCTTCGGGAAGGAGTGAAGCTTTCTTT. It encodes CSASGRSEAFF.

DNA for the CDR3: TGCGCCAGCAGCTTGTTTCGGGGGGTCACCGGGGAGCTGTTTTTT. Its protein is CASSLFRGVTGELFF. The chain recombines TRBV5-1 with TRBJ2-2; 7 bases are shared with TRBD2. The CDR3 contains 15 residues. Losses at the gene ends were 1 base for V and 4 bases for J; bases not matched to a gene: 4. CDR1 and CDR2 from the germline V gene are SGHRS and YFSETQ.

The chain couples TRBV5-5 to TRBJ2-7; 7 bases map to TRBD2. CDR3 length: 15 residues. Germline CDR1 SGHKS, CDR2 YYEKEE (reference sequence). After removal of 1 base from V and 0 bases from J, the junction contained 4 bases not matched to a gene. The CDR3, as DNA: TGTGCCAGCAGCTTGTCCGCGGGAGTCTCCTACGAGCAGTACTTC. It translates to CASSLSAGVSYEQYF.

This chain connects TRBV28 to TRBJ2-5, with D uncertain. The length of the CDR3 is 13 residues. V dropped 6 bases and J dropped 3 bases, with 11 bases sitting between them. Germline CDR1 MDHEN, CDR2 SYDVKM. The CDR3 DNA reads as TGTGCCAGCAGCCAGTACATCGAAGAGACCCAGTACTTC. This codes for CASSQYIEETQYF.